A single TCR beta chain is shown here with its context. The antigen is unknown. V was shortened by 0 bases and J by 4 bases, with 16 bases between the two germline ends. Looked up from germline, CDR1 is LNHNV and CDR2 is YYDKDF (reference sequence). The length of the CDR3 is 17 residues. The sample originates from a study of T-cell reconstitution after alpha-beta-depleted transplantation in children. Overall study results and limits: Surviving recipient cells, namely T cells and thymic progenitors, were the source of high day-60 TCRbeta diversity in some patients. From newly produced T cells came most of the T-cell counts and diversity one year after transplant. Alpha-beta T cells present about two months after transplant were reported to originate from several hundred expanded graft clones.

Preparation of the TCRbeta library used unique molecular identifiers. TCRdb re-derived calls from the PCR reads in MiXCR, one entry per CDR3 protein. The sample has some 550,000 distinct CDR3 sequences; about 21% are singletons. The material was PBMCs, mostly from graft donor cells, obtained 360 days after TCRalphabeta/CD19-depleted stem cell transplant. The chain carries TRBV15 and TRBJ2-1, with a possible D match to TRBD2 (6 bases). The TCR comes from a boy less than two years old who had a stem cell transplant for acute myeloid leukemia, so the T cells may come from the graft donor. Here the CDR3 DNA reads TGTGCCACCAGCAGAGATCTCGGGGGAGAACCTTACAATGAGCAGTTCTTC. Translation: CATSRDLGGEPYNEQFF.